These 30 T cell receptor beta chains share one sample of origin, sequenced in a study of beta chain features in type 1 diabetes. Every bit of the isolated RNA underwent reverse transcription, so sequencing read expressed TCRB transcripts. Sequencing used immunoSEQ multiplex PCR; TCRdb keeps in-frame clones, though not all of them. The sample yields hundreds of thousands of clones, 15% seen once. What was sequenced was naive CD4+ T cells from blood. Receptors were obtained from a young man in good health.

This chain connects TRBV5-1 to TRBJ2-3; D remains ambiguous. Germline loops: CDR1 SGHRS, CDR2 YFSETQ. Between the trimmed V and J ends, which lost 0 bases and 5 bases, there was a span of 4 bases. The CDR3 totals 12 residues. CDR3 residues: CASSLERDTQYF. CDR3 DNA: TGCGCCAGCAGCTTGGAACGAGATACGCAGTATTTT.

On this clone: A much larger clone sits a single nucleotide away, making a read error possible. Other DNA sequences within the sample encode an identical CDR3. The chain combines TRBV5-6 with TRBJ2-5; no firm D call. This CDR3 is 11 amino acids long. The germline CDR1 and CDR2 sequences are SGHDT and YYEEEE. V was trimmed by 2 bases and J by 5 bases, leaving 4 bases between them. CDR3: CASSLEETQYF. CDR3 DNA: TGTGCCAGCAGCTTAGAGGAGACCCAGTACTTC.

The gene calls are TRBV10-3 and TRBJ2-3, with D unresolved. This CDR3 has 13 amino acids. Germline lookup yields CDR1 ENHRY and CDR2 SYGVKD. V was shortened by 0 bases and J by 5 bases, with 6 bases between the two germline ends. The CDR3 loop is CAISESILDTQYF. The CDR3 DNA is TGTGCCATCAGTGAGTCGATTCTAGATACGCAGTATTTT.

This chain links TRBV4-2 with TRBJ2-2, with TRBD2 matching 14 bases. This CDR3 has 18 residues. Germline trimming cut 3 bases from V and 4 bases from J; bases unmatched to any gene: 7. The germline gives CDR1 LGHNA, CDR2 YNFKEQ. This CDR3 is CASSQETGLAGVTGELFF. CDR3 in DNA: TGTGCCAGCAGCCAGGAGACGGGACTAGCGGGAGTCACCGGGGAGCTGTTTTTT.

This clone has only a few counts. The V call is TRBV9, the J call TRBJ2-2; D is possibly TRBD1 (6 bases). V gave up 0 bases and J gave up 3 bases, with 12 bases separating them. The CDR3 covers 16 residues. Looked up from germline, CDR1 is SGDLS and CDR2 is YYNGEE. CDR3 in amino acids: CASSVAQGRDTGELFF. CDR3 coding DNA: TGTGCCAGCAGCGTAGCACAGGGAAGAGACACCGGGGAGCTGTTTTTT.

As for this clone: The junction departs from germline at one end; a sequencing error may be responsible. DNA for the CDR3: TGCGCCAGCAGCTTGGCTATAGGGACTAACCAGGAGACCCAGTACTTC. Translated, it gives CASSLAIGTNQETQYF. The chain links TRBV5-1 to TRBJ2-5, with 7 bases aligning to TRBD2. The germline V gene has CDR1 SGHRS and CDR2 YFSETQ. There are 16 residues in the CDR3.

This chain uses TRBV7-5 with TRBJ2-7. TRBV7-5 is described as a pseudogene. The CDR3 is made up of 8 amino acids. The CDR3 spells CRRYEQYF. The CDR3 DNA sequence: TGTCGACGTTACGAGCAGTACTTC.

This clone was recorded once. This CDR3 is CASSHKQGRTTDTQYF. CDR3 nucleotides: TGCGCCAGCAGCCACAAACAGGGCCGAACCACAGATACGCAGTATTTT. The rearrangement links TRBV4-3 to TRBJ2-3, with D maybe TRBD1 (6 bases). V lost 3 bases to trimming and J lost 2 bases, with 15 bases between them. This CDR3 has 16 amino acids. Germline-derived CDR1 and CDR2 are LGHNA and YSLEER.

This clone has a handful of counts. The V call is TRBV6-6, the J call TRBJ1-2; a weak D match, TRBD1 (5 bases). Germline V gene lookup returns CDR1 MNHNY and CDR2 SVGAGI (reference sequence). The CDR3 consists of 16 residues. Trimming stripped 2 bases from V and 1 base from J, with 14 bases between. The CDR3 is CASSYLRDEVNYGYTF. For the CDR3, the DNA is TGTGCCAGCAGTTACCTCCGGGACGAAGTTAACTATGGCTACACCTTC.

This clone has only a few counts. Here the CDR3 DNA reads TGTGCCAGCAGTTTATGGGGTCCCCAAGAGACCCAGTACTTC. Translating it yields CASSLWGPQETQYF. This chain uses TRBV28 with TRBJ2-5; D unresolved. The germline CDR1 and CDR2 sequences are MDHEN and SYDVKM. The V end was cut by 0 bases, the J end by 1 base, with 6 bases between. The CDR3 runs to 14 residues.

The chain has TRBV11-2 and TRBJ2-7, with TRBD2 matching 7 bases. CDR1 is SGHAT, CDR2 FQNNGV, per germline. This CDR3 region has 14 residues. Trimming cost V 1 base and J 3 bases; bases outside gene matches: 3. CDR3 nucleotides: TGTGCCAGCAGCTTAGCCTGGACTAGCTACGAGCAGTACTTC. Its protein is CASSLAWTSYEQYF. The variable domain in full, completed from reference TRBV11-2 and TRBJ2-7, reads EAGVAQSPRYKIIEKRQSVAFWCNPISGHATLYWYQQILGQGPKLLIQFQNNGVVDDSQLPKDRFSAERLKGVDSTLKIQPAKLEDSAVYLCASSLAWTSYEQYFGPGTRLTVT.

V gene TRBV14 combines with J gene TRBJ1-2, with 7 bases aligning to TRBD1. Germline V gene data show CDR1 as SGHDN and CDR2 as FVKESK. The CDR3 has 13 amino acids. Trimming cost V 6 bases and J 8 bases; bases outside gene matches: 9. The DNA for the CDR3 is TGTGCCAGCAGAGACAACAGGGGAGGAGGCTACACCTTC. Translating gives CASRDNRGGGYTF. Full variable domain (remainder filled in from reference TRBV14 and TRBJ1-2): EAGVTQFPSHSVIEKGQTVTLRCDPISGHDNLYWYRRVMGKEIKFLLHFVKESKQDESGMPNNRFLAERTGGTYSTLKVQPAELEDSGVYFCASRDNRGGGYTFGSGTRLTVV.

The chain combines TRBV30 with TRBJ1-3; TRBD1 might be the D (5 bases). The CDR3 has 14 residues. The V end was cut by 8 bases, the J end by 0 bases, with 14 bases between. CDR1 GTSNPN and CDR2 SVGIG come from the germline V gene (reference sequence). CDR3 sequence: CAGGGRPSGNTIYF. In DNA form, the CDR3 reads TGTGCCGGGGGGGGACGCCCCTCTGGAAACACCATATATTTT.

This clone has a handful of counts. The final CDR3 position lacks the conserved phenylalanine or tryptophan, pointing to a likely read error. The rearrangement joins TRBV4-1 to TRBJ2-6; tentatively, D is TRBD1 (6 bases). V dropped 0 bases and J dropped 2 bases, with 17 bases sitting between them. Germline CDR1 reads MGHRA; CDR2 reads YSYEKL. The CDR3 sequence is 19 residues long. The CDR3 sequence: CASSQEPVQGGPGANVLTL. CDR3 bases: TGCGCCAGCAGCCAAGAACCTGTACAGGGTGGCCCTGGGGCCAACGTCCTGACTCTC.

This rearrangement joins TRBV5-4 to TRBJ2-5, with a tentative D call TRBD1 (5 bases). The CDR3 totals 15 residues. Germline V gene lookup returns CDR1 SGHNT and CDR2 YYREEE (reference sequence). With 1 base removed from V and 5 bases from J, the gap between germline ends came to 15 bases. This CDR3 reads CASSLRRVVQETQYF. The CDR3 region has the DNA TGTGCCAGCAGCTTGCGCAGGGTAGTACAGGAGACCCAGTACTTC. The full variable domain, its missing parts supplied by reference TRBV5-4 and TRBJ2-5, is ETGVTQSPTHLIKTRGQQVTLRCSSQSGHNTVSWYQQALGQGPQFIFQYYREEENGRGNFPPRFSGLQFPNYSSELNVNALELDDSALYLCASSLRRVVQETQYFGPGTRLLVL.

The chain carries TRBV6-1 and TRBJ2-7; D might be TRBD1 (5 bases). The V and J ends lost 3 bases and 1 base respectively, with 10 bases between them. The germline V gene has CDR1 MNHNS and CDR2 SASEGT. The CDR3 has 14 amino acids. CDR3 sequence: CASSEAQGSYEQYF. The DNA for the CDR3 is TGTGCCAGCAGTGAGGCCCAGGGTTCCTACGAGCAGTACTTC.

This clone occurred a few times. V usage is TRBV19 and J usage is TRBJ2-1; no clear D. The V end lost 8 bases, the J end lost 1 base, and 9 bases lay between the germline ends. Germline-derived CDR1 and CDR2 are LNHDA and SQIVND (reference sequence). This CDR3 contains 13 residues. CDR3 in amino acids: CASRAASYNEQFF. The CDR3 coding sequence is TGTGCCAGTCGAGCAGCTTCCTACAATGAGCAGTTCTTC.

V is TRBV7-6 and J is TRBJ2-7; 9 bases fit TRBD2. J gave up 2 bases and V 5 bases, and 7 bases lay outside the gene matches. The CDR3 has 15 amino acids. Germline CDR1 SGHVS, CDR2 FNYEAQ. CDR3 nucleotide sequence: TGTGCCAGCAGCCCCGAAATAGCGGGAGCCTACGAGCAGTACTTC. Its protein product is CASSPEIAGAYEQYF. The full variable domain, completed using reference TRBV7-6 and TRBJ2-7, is GAGVSQSPRYKVTKRGQDVALRCDPISGHVSLYWYRQALGQGPEFLTYFNYEAQQDKSGLPNDRFSAERPEGSISTLTIQRTEQRDSAMYRCASSPEIAGAYEQYFGPGTRLTVT.

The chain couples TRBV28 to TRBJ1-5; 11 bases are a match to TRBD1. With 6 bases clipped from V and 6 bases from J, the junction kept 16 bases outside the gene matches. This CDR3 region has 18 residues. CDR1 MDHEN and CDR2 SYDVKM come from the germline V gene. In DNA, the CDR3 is TGTGCCAGCAGGGCCTTTGGGGACAGGGGGAAGTGGGGTCAGCCCCAGCATTTT. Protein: CASRAFGDRGKWGQPQHF.

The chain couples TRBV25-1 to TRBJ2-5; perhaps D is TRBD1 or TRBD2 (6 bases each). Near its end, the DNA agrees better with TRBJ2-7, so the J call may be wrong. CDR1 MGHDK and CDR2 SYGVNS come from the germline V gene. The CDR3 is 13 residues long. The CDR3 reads CASSGGGYYEQYF. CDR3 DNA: TGTGCCAGCAGTGGAGGGGGGTACTACGAGCAGTACTTC.

CDR3 nucleotide sequence: TGTGCCAGCAGCACTAGCGGTGGCAGGGCCAATCAGCCCCAGCATTTT. This sequence encodes CASSTSGGRANQPQHF. The rearrangement joins TRBV7-2 to TRBJ1-5; possible D gene TRBD1, 5 bases. The CDR3 contains 16 residues. Germline V lookup: CDR1 SGHTA, CDR2 FQGNSA. Trimming cost V 5 bases and J 3 bases, with 17 bases left between them.

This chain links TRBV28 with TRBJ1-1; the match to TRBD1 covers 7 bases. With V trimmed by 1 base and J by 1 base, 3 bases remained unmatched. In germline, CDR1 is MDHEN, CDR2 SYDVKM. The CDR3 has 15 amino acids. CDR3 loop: CASSLFGTANTEAFF. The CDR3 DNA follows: TGTGCCAGCAGTTTATTCGGGACAGCGAACACTGAAGCTTTCTTT. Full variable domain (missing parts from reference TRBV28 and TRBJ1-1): DVKVTQSSRYLVKRTGEKVFLECVQDMDHENMFWYRQDPGLGLRLIYFSYDVKMKEKGDIPEGYSVSREKKERFSLILESASTNQTSMYLCASSLFGTANTEAFFGQGTRLTVV.

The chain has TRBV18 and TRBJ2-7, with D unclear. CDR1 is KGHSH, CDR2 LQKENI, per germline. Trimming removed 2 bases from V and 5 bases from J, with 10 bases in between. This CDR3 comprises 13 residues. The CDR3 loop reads CASSPTTQHEQYF. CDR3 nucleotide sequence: TGTGCCAGCTCACCAACGACGCAGCACGAGCAGTACTTC.

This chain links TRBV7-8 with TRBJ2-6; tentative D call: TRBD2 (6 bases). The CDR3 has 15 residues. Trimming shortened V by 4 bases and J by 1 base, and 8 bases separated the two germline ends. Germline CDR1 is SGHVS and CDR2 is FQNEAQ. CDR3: CASSSGGSGANVLTF. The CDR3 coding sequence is TGTGCCAGCAGCTCCGGGGGTTCTGGGGCCAACGTCCTGACTTTC.

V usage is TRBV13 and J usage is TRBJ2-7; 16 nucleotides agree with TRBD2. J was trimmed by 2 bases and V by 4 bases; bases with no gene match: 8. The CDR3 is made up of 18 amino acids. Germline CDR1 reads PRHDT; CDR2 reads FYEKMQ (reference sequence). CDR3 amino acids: CASSSWGTSGRAPYEQYF. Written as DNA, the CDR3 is TGTGCCAGCAGCTCCTGGGGGACTAGCGGGAGGGCCCCCTACGAGCAGTACTTC.

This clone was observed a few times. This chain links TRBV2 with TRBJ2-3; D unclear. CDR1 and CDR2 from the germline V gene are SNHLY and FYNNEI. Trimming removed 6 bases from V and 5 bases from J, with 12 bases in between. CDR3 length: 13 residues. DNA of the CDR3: TGTGCCAGCAGCTCTACTCCAGGAGATACGCAGTATTTT. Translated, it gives CASSSTPGDTQYF.

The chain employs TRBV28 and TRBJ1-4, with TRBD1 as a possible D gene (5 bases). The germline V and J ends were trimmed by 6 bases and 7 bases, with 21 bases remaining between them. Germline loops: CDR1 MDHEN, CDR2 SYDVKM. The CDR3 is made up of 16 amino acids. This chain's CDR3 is CASSRIMSGLGEKLFF. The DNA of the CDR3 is TGTGCCAGCAGCCGTATTATGTCGGGGCTAGGTGAAAAACTGTTTTTT.

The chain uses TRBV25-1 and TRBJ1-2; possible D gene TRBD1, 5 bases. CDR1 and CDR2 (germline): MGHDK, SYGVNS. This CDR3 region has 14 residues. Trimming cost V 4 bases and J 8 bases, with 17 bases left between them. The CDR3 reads CASSGPGTTGGYTF. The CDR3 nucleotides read TGTGCCAGCAGTGGGCCGGGGACTACGGGAGGCTACACCTTC.

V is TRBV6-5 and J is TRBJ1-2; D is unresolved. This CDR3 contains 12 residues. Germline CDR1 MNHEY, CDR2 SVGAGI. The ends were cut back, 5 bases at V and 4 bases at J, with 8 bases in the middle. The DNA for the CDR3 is TGTGCCAGCAGTCCGGGGAGCTATGGCTACACCTTC. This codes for CASSPGSYGYTF.

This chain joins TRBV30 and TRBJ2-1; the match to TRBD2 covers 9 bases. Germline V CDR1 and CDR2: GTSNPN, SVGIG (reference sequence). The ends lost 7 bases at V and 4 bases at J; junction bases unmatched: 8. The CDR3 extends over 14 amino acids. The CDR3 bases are TGTGCCTCTGCGGGGGGGCCTCTTTACAATGAGCAGTTCTTC. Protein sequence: CASAGGPLYNEQFF.